Presented here are 27 T cell receptor beta chains from one specimen sequenced in a study of CD4 T cell repertoires in COVID-19. For these TCRs, the target antigens are not known. The method was immunoSEQ multiplex PCR; TCRdb's version includes in-frame clones alone and lacks a portion of them. The sample gives several hundred clones, roughly 25% of which show up once; roughly a third is in the top ten. The input for sequencing was memory CD4+ T cells, cultured in vitro, taken after recovery from COVID-19. The source of these receptors is a human donor who had COVID-19.

This clone is a singleton in its sample. One end of the junction varies from germline; a read error may be responsible. V gene TRBV6-2 or TRBV6-3 combines with J gene TRBJ2-2; 11 bases fit TRBD2. The CDR3 extends over 18 amino acids. Per the germline V gene, CDR1 is MNHEY and CDR2 is SVGEGT. CDR3 sequence: CASSKGLAEKEKHRGAVF. The CDR3 DNA follows: TGTGCCAGCAGCAAGGGACTAGCGGAGAAGGAAAAACACCGGGGAGCTGTTTTT.

By share of the sample, this clone is medium-sized. The chain has TRBV1 and TRBJ2-1; TRBD2, the D gene given by the table, was not confirmed from the DNA. TRBV1 is reported as a pseudogene. This CDR3 contains 14 residues. The CDR3 bases are TGCACCCGGGTCGAACTAGCGGGGGGTAATGAGCAGTTCTTC. As protein: CTRVELAGGNEQFF.

The J gene is TRBJ1-3, the V gene TRBV3-1 (or the pseudogene TRBV3-2); D is ambiguous. CDR3 length: 17 residues. Trimming removed 5 bases at V and 5 bases at J, with 22 bases between. Per germline, CDR1 LGHDT and CDR2 YNNKEL (reference sequence). The CDR3: CASSSAIPIHARNTIYF. DNA of the CDR3: TGTGCCAGCAGCTCAGCAATTCCCATACACGCACGAAACACCATATATTTT.

The chain has TRBV3-1 (or the pseudogene TRBV3-2) and TRBJ2-1, with 9 nucleotides matching TRBD2. The CDR3 is 17 amino acids. J lost 4 bases, V lost 4 bases, and 11 bases had no gene match. Germline V gene data show CDR1 as LGHDT and CDR2 as YNNKEL (reference sequence). The CDR3 reads CASSPTVVAGAYNEQFF. The DNA for the CDR3 is TGTGCCAGCAGCCCGACTGTGGTAGCGGGAGCGTACAATGAGCAGTTCTTC.

The chain has TRBV5-6 and TRBJ2-7; TRBD1 might be the D (5 bases). This CDR3 region has 14 residues. V gave up 2 bases and J gave up 7 bases, with 16 bases separating them. In germline, CDR1 is SGHDT, CDR2 YYEEEE. CDR3 sequence: CASSLRTRNGEQYF. CDR3 sequence (DNA): TGTGCCAGCAGCTTAAGGACAAGAAACGGGGAGCAGTACTTC.

By frequency in the sample, this clone is medium-sized. The chain has TRBV10-1 and TRBJ2-4; 8 bases are shared with TRBD2. The CDR3 loop spans 16 amino acids. V lost 3 bases to trimming and J lost 3 bases; unmatched junction nucleotides: 7. Germline lookup yields CDR1 WNHNN and CDR2 SYGVQD (reference sequence). CDR3 region: CASSDQAGEGKNIQYF. The CDR3 DNA is TGCGCCAGCAGTGATCAAGCGGGAGAGGGCAAAAACATTCAGTACTTC.

In its sample, this clone is medium-sized (0.01 to 0.1%). This chain uses TRBV10-1 with TRBJ1-1; D possibly corresponds to TRBD1 (6 bases). CDR3 length equals 14 residues. The ends were cut back, 6 bases at V and 2 bases at J, with 13 bases in the middle. Per germline, CDR1 WNHNN and CDR2 SYGVQD (reference sequence). The CDR3 DNA is TGCGCCAGCAGGCCGACAGGAGATAACACTGAAGCTTTCTTT. Amino acids: CASRPTGDNTEAFF.

This chain uses TRBV28 with TRBJ1-2, with D perhaps TRBD1 (5 bases). Germline values: CDR1 MDHEN, CDR2 SYDVKM. The CDR3 extends over 14 amino acids. The ends were cut back, 3 bases at V and 7 bases at J, with 15 bases in the middle. The CDR3 coding sequence is TGTGCCAGCAGTTTGGGGGGAGGGAGGCGTGGCTACACCTTC. Translated, it gives CASSLGGGRRGYTF.

The V call is TRBV24-1, the J call TRBJ2-1; TRBD2 aligns across 10 bases. This CDR3 comprises 14 residues. Germline trimming cut 10 bases from V and 9 bases from J; bases unmatched to any gene: 11. From germline, CDR1 is KGHDR and CDR2 SFDVKD. CDR3 loop: CATGSSGSRAEQFF. CDR3 nucleotide sequence: TGTGCCACAGGATCTAGCGGGAGTAGGGCTGAGCAGTTCTTC.

By proportion, this clone is medium-sized (0.01 to 0.1%). This chain joins TRBV14 and TRBJ2-1; D assignment may be TRBD1 or TRBD2 (5 bases each). This CDR3 comprises 12 residues. Trimming took 4 bases from V and 12 from J, leaving 13 bases between them. Germline V gene sequence: CDR1 SGHDN, CDR2 FVKESK. The CDR3 DNA is TGTGCCAGCAGCCGCCCCCGGGGCGCGCAGTTCTTC. The encoded protein is CASSRPRGAQFF.

The V and J genes are TRBV9 and TRBJ2-3, with D uncertain. From germline, CDR1 is SGDLS and CDR2 YYNGEE. The CDR3 length is 16 residues. V was trimmed by 1 base and J by 4 bases, leaving 16 bases between them. The CDR3 DNA reads TGTGCCAGCAGCGTACTCGGCCTCTCGTTCGCAGATACGCAGTATTTT. It specifies CASSVLGLSFADTQYF.

This clone is deemed medium-sized. The V gene is TRBV28, the J gene TRBJ1-2, with D possibly being TRBD1 (5 bases). Germline CDR1 reads MDHEN; CDR2 reads SYDVKM. The CDR3 has 14 residues. The V and J ends lost 3 bases and 4 bases respectively, with 12 bases between them. The CDR3 reads CASSLLQGPYGYTF. The CDR3 coding sequence is TGTGCCAGCAGTTTGCTCCAGGGTCCCTATGGCTACACCTTC.

In its sample, this clone is large. This chain uses TRBV28 with TRBJ1-2, with a weak D call TRBD1 (6 bases). The germline gives CDR1 MDHEN, CDR2 SYDVKM. CDR3 length: 14 amino acids. V lost 7 bases and J lost 4, with 16 bases in between. The CDR3 is CASILGGGAYGYTF. CDR3 coding DNA: TGTGCCAGCATCCTTGGCGGGGGGGCCTATGGCTACACCTTC.

This chain joins TRBV10-3 and TRBJ2-3; D may be TRBD2 (5 bases). V lost 2 bases, J lost 5 bases, and 5 bases lay in between. This CDR3 contains 12 residues. The germline CDR1 and CDR2 sequences are ENHRY and SYGVKD. The CDR3 is CAISEAGDTQYF. The CDR3 DNA reads as TGTGCCATCAGTGAGGCGGGAGATACGCAGTATTTT.

V usage is TRBV11-3 and J usage is TRBJ1-4, with TRBD1 matching 7 bases. Per the germline V gene, CDR1 is SGHNT and CDR2 is YENEEA. This CDR3 spans 13 amino acids. The CDR3 spells CAAARTGNEKLFF. In nucleotides, the CDR3 is TGTGCAGCAGCCCGGACAGGTAATGAAAAACTGTTTTTT.

V gene TRBV4-2 combines with J gene TRBJ1-3; no clear D gene. The V gene's germline CDR1 is LGHNA and CDR2 YNFKEQ. The CDR3 runs to 17 residues. V was pared by 0 bases and J by 1 base, with 13 bases between. As DNA, the CDR3 is TGTGCCAGCAGCCAAGATCACCAGTCCCCGTCTGGAAACACCATATATTTT. Its translation: CASSQDHQSPSGNTIYF.

There are a few counts of this clone. V is TRBV6-5 and J is TRBJ2-1, with 14 bases identical to TRBD2. Germline V CDR1 and CDR2: MNHEY, SVGAGI. The CDR3 runs 14 residues. The trim removed 5 bases at V and 12 bases at J, leaving 6 bases unmatched. The CDR3 loop reads CASSRGLAGVGQFF. The CDR3 DNA reads as TGTGCCAGCAGTAGGGGACTAGCGGGAGTGGGGCAGTTCTTC.

The chain recombines TRBV28 with TRBJ2-4; TRBD2 might be the D (6 bases). This CDR3 contains 14 residues. The germline V and J ends were trimmed by 2 bases and 1 base, with 6 bases remaining between them. Germline assignment: CDR1 MDHEN and CDR2 SYDVKM. The CDR3 nucleotides are TGTGCCAGCAGTTTAGGGGGGGCCAAAAACATTCAGTACTTC. This codes for CASSLGGAKNIQYF.

This clone is classed as medium-sized. The J gene is TRBJ2-5, the V gene TRBV5-1; 9 bases map to TRBD2. There are 19 residues in the CDR3. V was clipped by 2 bases and J by 0 bases; unmatched bases: 14. Germline-derived CDR1 and CDR2 are SGHRS and YFSETQ. The CDR3: CASSFPPWREGLYQETQYF. CDR3 DNA sequence: TGCGCCAGCAGCTTCCCACCGTGGCGGGAGGGCCTGTACCAAGAGACCCAGTACTTC.

This clone is medium-sized in the sample. The genes are TRBV11-3 and TRBJ2-7, with D unclear. The germline gives CDR1 SGHNT, CDR2 YENEEA. V was shortened by 2 bases and J by 4 bases, with 6 bases between the two germline ends. CDR3 size: 12 residues. The CDR3 reads CASSLRVYEQYF. In DNA, the CDR3 is TGTGCCAGCAGCTTACGGGTGTACGAGCAGTACTTC.

The chain links TRBV6-5 to TRBJ1-5, with D unresolved. The CDR3 is made up of 14 amino acids. Between the trimmed V and J ends, which lost 6 bases and 5 bases, there was a span of 14 bases. The germline gives CDR1 MNHEY, CDR2 SVGAGI. The CDR3 DNA sequence: TGTGCCAGCAGCAGCCGGGCAGCCGATCAGCCCCAGCATTTT. This sequence encodes CASSSRAADQPQHF.

In its sample, this clone ranks as medium-sized (0.01 to 0.1%). The rearrangement uses TRBV5-1 and TRBJ2-5; TRBD2 matches at 10 bases. V lost 1 base to trimming and J lost 2 bases; unmatched junction nucleotides: 5. The CDR3 runs to 16 residues. The germline V gene encodes CDR1 SGHRS and CDR2 YFSETQ. DNA for the CDR3: TGCGCCAGCAGCTTGCGTCCACTAGCGGGACAAGAGACCCAGTACTTC. As protein: CASSLRPLAGQETQYF.

This clone is judged large. The chain couples TRBV30 to TRBJ2-5; D not resolved. The germline V gene encodes CDR1 GTSNPN and CDR2 SVGIG (reference sequence). V shed 1 base and J shed 6 bases, with 12 bases lying between them. The CDR3 covers 13 residues. CDR3 region: CAWSGNGRQTQYF. As DNA, the CDR3 is TGTGCCTGGAGTGGTAACGGCCGGCAGACCCAGTACTTC. Full variable domain (outside the CDR3, taken from reference TRBV30 and TRBJ2-5): SQTIHQWPATLVQPVGSPLSLECTVEGTSNPNLYWYRQAAGRGLQLLFYSVGIGQISSEVPQNLSASRPQDRQFILSSKKLLLSDSGFYLCAWSGNGRQTQYFGPGTRLLVL.

This clone is medium-sized by share. Being one base from a much bigger clone, this may be a read error. Other DNA variants within this sample encode the same CDR3. V and J are TRBV6-5 and TRBJ1-2, with 7 bases that match TRBD1. This CDR3 is 14 amino acids long. The V and J ends lost 2 bases and 4 bases, in that order; junction bases with no gene match: 4. Germline V gene data show CDR1 as MNHEY and CDR2 as SVGAGI. This chain's CDR3 is CASSYDRAPYGYTF. CDR3 in DNA: TGTGCCAGCAGTTACGACAGGGCCCCCTATGGCTACACCTTC.

This chain connects TRBV18 to TRBJ2-5; unclear D gene. The CDR3 is made up of 11 amino acids. CDR1 is KGHSH, CDR2 LQKENI, per germline. V was clipped by 3 bases and J by 4 bases, with 3 bases between them. Here the CDR3 DNA reads TGTGCCAGCTCACCCGGAGAGACCCAGTACTTC. Protein product: CASSPGETQYF. Based on the CDR3 plus reference TRBV18 and TRBJ2-5, the full variable domain is NAGVMQNPRHLVRRRGQEARLRCSPMKGHSHVYWYRQLPEEGLKFMVYLQKENIIDESGMPKERFSAEFPKEGPSILRIQQVVRGDSAAYFCASSPGETQYFGPGTRLLVL.

This chain links TRBV6-5 with TRBJ2-7; the D gene is possibly TRBD2 (6 bases). The CDR3 sequence is 13 residues long. Trimming cost V 7 bases and J 5 bases, with 15 bases left between them. Germline V gene data show CDR1 as MNHEY and CDR2 as SVGAGI. Here the CDR3 reads CASMRRGNNEQYF. CDR3 bases: TGTGCCAGCATGAGGCGCGGGAATAACGAGCAGTACTTC.

The chain couples TRBV5-6 to TRBJ2-2; D is uncertain. Deletions cut 2 bases from V and 5 bases from J, with 4 bases between. The germline V gene has CDR1 SGHDT and CDR2 YYEEEE. CDR3 length equals 12 residues. CDR3 loop: CASSFGTGELFF. Here the CDR3 DNA reads TGTGCCAGCAGCTTCGGGACCGGGGAGCTGTTTTTT.